A single sample is the source of the 25 T cell receptor beta chains below, sequenced in a study of T cell responses to AZD1222 COVID-19 vaccine. This table comes from immunoSEQ multiplex PCR, and its TCRdb copy is limited to in-frame clones, with some not included. Of some 140,000 clones in the sample, around nine tenths were seen once. The source was peripheral blood, collected on day 0 of AZD1222 vaccination. The receptors were gathered from an adult in good health.

The chain links TRBV7-9 to TRBJ2-7, with D tentatively TRBD1 or TRBD2 (5 bases each). The CDR3 runs 14 residues. CDR1 SEHNR and CDR2 FQNEAQ come from the germline V gene (reference sequence). V lost 1 base and J 1 base, leaving 8 bases between the germline ends. The CDR3 DNA follows: TGTGCCAGCAGCTTAGGGGACGGATCCTACGAGCAGTACTTC. Translation gives CASSLGDGSYEQYF.

V is TRBV4-1 and J is TRBJ2-3; unclear D gene. Trimming left V 1 base short and J 2 bases short, with 10 bases between. The CDR3 loop spans 15 amino acids. Germline CDR1 and CDR2: MGHRA and YSYEKL. Here the CDR3 DNA reads TGCGCCAGCAGCCAAGCCCTAGGATACACAGATACGCAGTATTTT. This encodes CASSQALGYTDTQYF.

The V call is TRBV28, the J call TRBJ1-1, with D perhaps TRBD1 (6 bases). This CDR3 comprises 13 residues. Trimming removed 5 bases from V and 11 bases from J, with 18 bases in between. Germline V gene sequence: CDR1 MDHEN, CDR2 SYDVKM. The CDR3 protein is CASSPGDTRSAFF. The CDR3 region has the DNA TGTGCCAGCAGTCCGGGGGACACCAGAAGCGCTTTCTTT.

The chain uses TRBV19 and TRBJ1-2, with D possibly matching TRBD1 (5 bases). The V gene's germline CDR1 is LNHDA and CDR2 SQIVND (reference sequence). The CDR3 spans 19 residues. V lost 6 bases and J lost 3, with 29 bases in between. CDR3 DNA sequence: TGTGCCAGTAGCCCTCTTATCACAGGTCTTTCTCAGTGGGACTATGGCTACACCTTC. It specifies CASSPLITGLSQWDYGYTF. The full variable domain, rest sourced from reference TRBV19 and TRBJ1-2, is DGGITQSPKYLFRKEGQNVTLSCEQNLNHDAMYWYRQDPGQGLRLIYYSQIVNDFQKGDIAEGYSVSREKKESFPLTVTSAQKNPTAFYLCASSPLITGLSQWDYGYTFGSGTRLTVV.

In its sample, this clone was seen once. The chain couples TRBV24-1 to TRBJ1-5, with a possible D match to TRBD1 (5 bases). Germline assignment: CDR1 KGHDR and CDR2 SFDVKD. The CDR3 sequence is 16 residues long. V shed 4 bases and J shed 5 bases, with 17 bases lying between them. CDR3 region: CATSDPRQPEDQPQHF. CDR3 in DNA: TGTGCCACCAGTGACCCAAGACAGCCGGAGGATCAGCCCCAGCATTTT.

In its sample, this clone was seen a few times. The chain carries TRBV6-5 and TRBJ2-2; D unresolved. The CDR3 totals 15 residues. Germline CDR1 reads MNHEY; CDR2 reads SVGAGI. Trimming left V 2 bases short and J 3 bases short, with 10 bases between. In DNA, the CDR3 is TGTGCCAGCAGTTACCCATCTCCGGACACCGGGGAGCTGTTTTTT. The encoded protein is CASSYPSPDTGELFF.

This clone was counted a few times. This chain connects TRBV5-1 to TRBJ2-1; TRBD2 is a possible D gene (5 bases). Trimming cost V 2 bases and J 4 bases, with 13 bases left between them. This CDR3 spans 15 amino acids. Germline V gives CDR1 SGHRS, CDR2 YFSETQ. CDR3 DNA: TGCGCCAGCAGCTTCATCGGGGATGGATACAATGAGCAGTTCTTC. Translation: CASSFIGDGYNEQFF.

The rearrangement links TRBV6-5 to TRBJ1-4, with D tentatively TRBD1 (5 bases). CDR1 and CDR2 from the germline V gene are MNHEY and SVGAGI. CDR3 length equals 14 residues. Trimming cost V 6 bases and J 5 bases, with 13 bases left between them. CDR3 sequence: CASRMGVWNEKLFF. Here the CDR3 DNA reads TGTGCCAGCAGGATGGGGGTCTGGAATGAAAAACTGTTTTTT.

The J gene is TRBJ1-5, the V gene TRBV24-1; D remains unclear. Germline values: CDR1 KGHDR, CDR2 SFDVKD. This CDR3 has 13 residues. V was clipped by 5 bases and J by 2 bases, with 6 bases between them. CDR3: CATSGWGNQPQHF. The CDR3 DNA sequence: TGTGCCACCAGTGGATGGGGCAATCAGCCCCAGCATTTT.

The DNA for the CDR3 is TGTGCCAGCAGCTTGGCTCTAGCGGGACCTACCGGGGAGCTGTTTTTT. Translated: CASSLALAGPTGELFF. The J gene is TRBJ2-2, the V gene TRBV5-5; 9 nucleotides line up with TRBD2. From germline, CDR1 is SGHKS and CDR2 YYEKEE (reference sequence). Losses at the gene ends were 0 bases for V and 5 bases for J; bases not matched to a gene: 5. This CDR3 comprises 16 residues.

This clone was observed a few times. This sequence joins TRBV7-2 and TRBJ2-1; possibly TRBD2 for D (5 bases). CDR1 and CDR2 from the germline V gene are SGHTA and FQGNSA. This CDR3 is built from 13 residues. Trimming took 3 bases from V and 2 from J, leaving 5 bases between them. For the CDR3, the DNA is TGTGCCAGCAGCTTGGGAGCCTACAATGAGCAGTTCTTC. It codes for CASSLGAYNEQFF.

This chain links TRBV18 with TRBJ2-7; D might be TRBD1 or TRBD2, each matching 5 bases. Per germline, CDR1 KGHSH and CDR2 LQKENI. V gave up 4 bases and J gave up 3 bases, with 10 bases separating them. This CDR3 contains 13 residues. The CDR3 loop reads CASSREQGYEQYF. In nucleotides, the CDR3 is TGTGCCAGCTCACGGGAGCAGGGCTACGAGCAGTACTTC.

The chain links TRBV19 to TRBJ1-3; D ambiguous. Trimming took off 5 bases at V and 2 bases at J, with 13 bases between the two ends. CDR3 length: 15 residues. Per germline, CDR1 LNHDA and CDR2 SQIVND (reference sequence). CDR3 amino acids: CASSAPGVTGNTIYF. The CDR3, as DNA: TGTGCCAGTAGTGCACCCGGGGTAACTGGAAACACCATATATTTT.

This clone showed up just once. The chain links TRBV19 to TRBJ2-7; D is unclear. The CDR3 has 15 amino acids. Germline V gene lookup returns CDR1 LNHDA and CDR2 SQIVND (reference sequence). V lost 1 base, J lost 5 bases, and 15 bases lay in between. DNA of the CDR3: TGTGCCAGTAGTATAGGGGCCTGGGTACTCCACGAGCAGTACTTC. It codes for CASSIGAWVLHEQYF.

This clone was counted between two and nine times. This rearrangement joins TRBV20-1 to TRBJ1-2; D not resolved. The CDR3 length is 9 residues. Germline V gene data show CDR1 as DFQATT and CDR2 as SNEGSKA (reference sequence). CDR3 nucleotide sequence: TGCAGGGATGGTGATGGCTACACCTTC. Its translation is CRDGDGYTF.

CDR3 nucleotides: TGTGCCAGCAGTTTGCCGGGGAGGACTGAAGCTTTCTTT. Amino acids: CASSLPGRTEAFF. The chain is built from TRBV28 and TRBJ1-1, with D hard to call. Deletions cut 3 bases from V and 5 bases from J, with 10 bases between. CDR3 length: 13 amino acids. CDR1 and CDR2 (germline): MDHEN, SYDVKM.

This rearrangement joins TRBV6-2 or TRBV6-3 to TRBJ1-3; a weak D match, TRBD1 (6 bases). V was cut by 5 bases and J by 9 bases, with 23 bases left in between. CDR3 length equals 16 residues. Germline values: CDR1 MNHEY, CDR2 SVGEGT. CDR3 residues: CASSSHQGIRRSTIYF. The CDR3 nucleotides read TGTGCCAGCAGTAGCCATCAGGGGATTCGACGAAGCACCATATATTTT.

This chain uses TRBV7-9 with TRBJ1-4; TRBD1 matches 10 bases. The CDR3 totals 16 residues. Germline CDR1 SEHNR, CDR2 FQNEAQ (reference sequence). V lost 4 bases, J lost 11 bases, and 13 bases stayed unmatched. The CDR3 DNA is TGTGCCAGCAGCTCCGCCCCGGGACAGGGGAAGCTGAAACTGTTTTTT. It specifies CASSSAPGQGKLKLFF. The whole variable domain, filled in from reference TRBV7-9 and TRBJ1-4, reads DTGVSQNPRHKITKRGQNVTFRCDPISEHNRLYWYRQTLGQGPEFLTYFQNEAQLEKSRLLSDRFSAERPKGSFSTLEIQRTEQGDSAMYLCASSSAPGQGKLKLFFGSGTQLSVL.

This chain uses TRBV4-3 with TRBJ1-2, with D maybe TRBD1 (5 bases). CDR3 size: 15 residues. Per the germline V gene, CDR1 is LGHNA and CDR2 is YSLEER. Trimming took off 0 bases at V and 4 bases at J, with 12 bases between the two ends. As DNA, the CDR3 is TGCGCCAGCAGCCAAGAGGGGCCTAAAACCTATGGCTACACCTTC. Amino acids: CASSQEGPKTYGYTF.

About this clone: Other DNA sequences in this sample translate to the same CDR3. This chain joins TRBV7-3 and TRBJ2-1; 8 bases map to TRBD2. There are 16 residues in the CDR3. Trimming took 3 bases from V and 2 from J; bases not matched to a gene: 6. Per the germline V gene, CDR1 is SGHTA and CDR2 is FQGTGA. This chain's CDR3 is CASSFSGTTAYNEQFF. CDR3 DNA: TGTGCCAGCAGCTTTAGCGGGACAACGGCCTACAATGAGCAGTTCTTC. Together with reference TRBV7-3 and TRBJ2-1, the CDR3 gives the full variable domain: GAGVSQTPSNKVTEKGKYVELRCDPISGHTALYWYRQSLGQGPEFLIYFQGTGAADDSGLPNDRFFAVRPEGSVSTLKIQRTERGDSAVYLCASSFSGTTAYNEQFFGPGTRLTVL.

The gene calls are TRBV7-9 and TRBJ1-4, with a weak D call TRBD1 (5 bases). There are 14 residues in the CDR3. Trimming removed 2 bases at V and 11 bases at J, with 15 bases between. Germline lookup yields CDR1 SEHNR and CDR2 FQNEAQ (reference sequence). CDR3 protein: CASSLRTGAEKLFF. CDR3 nucleotides: TGTGCCAGCAGCTTAAGAACAGGTGCTGAGAAACTGTTTTTT.

This chain connects TRBV29-1 to TRBJ2-1; possibly TRBD1 for D (5 bases). This CDR3 has 14 residues. The V end was cut by 3 bases, the J end by 4 bases, with 13 bases between. Per the germline V gene, CDR1 is SQVTM and CDR2 is ANQGSEA. In DNA, the CDR3 is TGCAGCGTTGACGTAGGGAAGGGGTACAATGAGCAGTTCTTC. Protein sequence: CSVDVGKGYNEQFF.

The V gene is TRBV15, the J gene TRBJ1-5; D remains ambiguous. V was clipped by 0 bases and J by 6 bases, with 15 bases between them. Germline CDR1 reads LNHNV; CDR2 reads YYDKDF (reference sequence). This CDR3 is built from 16 residues. CDR3 amino acids: CATSREVANPTQPQHF. DNA for the CDR3: TGTGCCACCAGCAGAGAGGTGGCCAACCCTACTCAGCCCCAGCATTTT.

This rearrangement joins TRBV6-2 or TRBV6-3 to TRBJ2-3; 7 bases are a match to TRBD1. The germline V gene has CDR1 MNHEY and CDR2 SVGEGT. The CDR3 contains 16 residues. With 5 bases clipped from V and 2 bases from J, the junction kept 10 bases outside the gene matches. The CDR3 nucleotides are TGTGCCAGCAGTACCTACGGGACAGTCAACACAGATACGCAGTATTTT. It codes for CASSTYGTVNTDTQYF.

The chain couples TRBV6-5 to TRBJ2-5; 7 nucleotides agree with TRBD2. V lost 6 bases to trimming and J lost 2 bases; unmatched junction nucleotides: 9. The CDR3 is 15 residues long. The germline CDR1 and CDR2 sequences are MNHEY and SVGAGI. The CDR3 region is CASRGSRGSQETQYF. The CDR3 DNA follows: TGTGCCAGCAGGGGATCGCGGGGGTCTCAAGAGACCCAGTACTTC.